Listed below are T cell receptor beta chains from one sample, sequenced in a study of blood T cell repertoires in COVID-19. The assay was immunoSEQ multiplex PCR, and TCRdb's table has in-frame clones only and misses some. The sample contains about 260,000 clones, around 88% of which appear only once. Sequenced material: PBMCs or T cells enriched from blood (not recorded which). These receptors were taken from a woman in her 40s with acute COVID-19. Both conserved end residues are part of each CDR3. The order of the fields is CDR3 DNA, CDR3 protein, clone size, J gene, V gene, D gene. D genes are given only for firm matches. Only some rows state a clone size, as once, few, many or a class for expanded clones.

CDR3nt: TGTGCCAGCAGCTTCATTAGTTCCTATGGCTACACCTTC
CDR3aa: CASSFISSYGYTF
abundance: .
j_gene: TRBJ1-2
v_gene: TRBV7-9
d_gene: .

CDR3nt: TGTGCCAGTAGTATGGCAGGCAGGGGGCCCCAGCATTTT
CDR3aa: CASSMAGRGPQHF
abundance: .
j_gene: TRBJ1-5
v_gene: TRBV19
d_gene: .

CDR3nt: TGTGCCAGCAGCAAACCGGGACAGGGCTATCAGCCCCAGCATTTT
CDR3aa: CASSKPGQGYQPQHF
abundance: .
j_gene: TRBJ1-5
v_gene: TRBV7-2
d_gene: TRBD1

CDR3nt: TGTGCCAGCAGCCCCTGGACAGGGAATGCCTATGGCTACACCTTC
CDR3aa: CASSPWTGNAYGYTF
abundance: .
j_gene: TRBJ1-2
v_gene: TRBV9
d_gene: TRBD1

CDR3nt: TGCAGTGCTAGTATAAGCCTCCGTTCAGATACGCAGTATTTT
CDR3aa: CSASISLRSDTQYF
abundance: .
j_gene: TRBJ2-3
v_gene: TRBV20-1
d_gene: .

CDR3nt: TGTGCCAGCAGTGGGAACCCCGGGGTTAACACCGGGGAGCTGTTTTTT
CDR3aa: CASSGNPGVNTGELFF
abundance: .
j_gene: TRBJ2-2
v_gene: TRBV25-1
d_gene: .

CDR3nt: TGTGCCAGCAGCCCCCGTAGGCAGGGGTCCACAGATACGCAGTATTTT
CDR3aa: CASSPRRQGSTDTQYF
abundance: .
j_gene: TRBJ2-3
v_gene: TRBV13
d_gene: .

CDR3nt: TGTGCCAGCAGCCTTAGCGAGAGCTCCTACAATGAGCAGTTCTTC
CDR3aa: CASSLSESSYNEQFF
abundance: few
j_gene: TRBJ2-1
v_gene: TRBV3-1/TRBV3-2
d_gene: .

CDR3nt: TGTGCCAGCAGCTTTCAGGCGCTCAACCACTATGGCTACACCTTC
CDR3aa: CASSFQALNHYGYTF
abundance: .
j_gene: TRBJ1-2
v_gene: TRBV7-9
d_gene: .

CDR3nt: TGTGCCAGCAGCTTAGGGGGACAGGGGGGTCCCTACAATGAGCAGTTCTTC
CDR3aa: CASSLGGQGGPYNEQFF
abundance: .
j_gene: TRBJ2-1
v_gene: TRBV7-3
d_gene: TRBD1

CDR3nt: TGTGCCAGCAGTTCGGGACAGGTGAGCGGTGAAGCTTTCTTT
CDR3aa: CASSSGQVSGEAFF
abundance: .
j_gene: TRBJ1-1
v_gene: TRBV27
d_gene: TRBD1

CDR3nt: TGTGCCAGTAGTATAGTTCGACAGGGCAATTCACCCCTCCACTTT
CDR3aa: CASSIVRQGNSPLHF
abundance: once
j_gene: TRBJ1-6
v_gene: TRBV19
d_gene: TRBD1

CDR3nt: TGTGCCAGCAAACTAGATACCCGGGAGCAGTTCTTC
CDR3aa: CASKLDTREQFF
abundance: .
j_gene: TRBJ2-1
v_gene: TRBV2
d_gene: .

CDR3nt: TGTGCCTGGAGGGACAGGGCCACTGAAGCTTTCTTT
CDR3aa: CAWRDRATEAFF
abundance: .
j_gene: TRBJ1-1
v_gene: TRBV30
d_gene: TRBD1

CDR3nt: TGTGCCAGCAGTTCACAGGGTTCTGTGAACTACGAGCAGTACTTC
CDR3aa: CASSSQGSVNYEQYF
abundance: .
j_gene: TRBJ2-7
v_gene: TRBV28
d_gene: .

CDR3nt: TGTGCCAGCAGCTTTTACCCCCCGACGGAGACTACCTACACCTTC
CDR3aa: CASSFYPPTETTYTF
abundance: once
j_gene: TRBJ1-2
v_gene: TRBV7-9
d_gene: .

CDR3nt: TGTGCCAGCAGCTCAGGTGATCAACAGCCCCAGCATTTT
CDR3aa: CASSSGDQQPQHF
abundance: .
j_gene: TRBJ1-5
v_gene: TRBV7-2
d_gene: .

CDR3nt: TGCGCCAGCAGCTCCATTCTAGCGGGCTACAATGAGCAGTTCTTC
CDR3aa: CASSSILAGYNEQFF
abundance: .
j_gene: TRBJ2-1
v_gene: TRBV5-1
d_gene: TRBD2

CDR3nt: TGTGCCAGCAGCCCTAGGACAGCCCGCTCTGGAAACACCATATATTTT
CDR3aa: CASSPRTARSGNTIYF
abundance: .
j_gene: TRBJ1-3
v_gene: TRBV9
d_gene: .

CDR3nt: TGTGCCAGCAGCTCGGACAGGGGGGTAGGGGAGACCCAGTACTTC
CDR3aa: CASSSDRGVGETQYF
abundance: .
j_gene: TRBJ2-5
v_gene: TRBV7-9
d_gene: TRBD1

CDR3nt: TGCAGCGTTACGGTCACAGATACGCAGTATTTT
CDR3aa: CSVTVTDTQYF
abundance: .
j_gene: TRBJ2-3
v_gene: TRBV29-1
d_gene: .

CDR3nt: TGCACCAGCAGCCATCCCCCCGATGTAGCGGGGCAAGAGACCCAGTACTTC
CDR3aa: CTSSHPPDVAGQETQYF
abundance: .
j_gene: TRBJ2-5
v_gene: TRBV1
d_gene: .

CDR3nt: TGTGCCTGGAACATTAACTATGGCTACACCTTC
CDR3aa: CAWNINYGYTF
abundance: .
j_gene: TRBJ1-2
v_gene: TRBV30
d_gene: .

CDR3nt: TGCGCCAGCAGCCGGTGGGACAGTCTAAGCACAGATACGCAGTATTTT
CDR3aa: CASSRWDSLSTDTQYF
abundance: .
j_gene: TRBJ2-3
v_gene: TRBV4-1
d_gene: TRBD1

CDR3nt: TGCAGCTTCTGCTCAGGGAAGGGGACAGGGCGCTACAATGAGCAGTTCTTC
CDR3aa: CSFCSGKGTGRYNEQFF
abundance: .
j_gene: TRBJ2-1
v_gene: TRBV29-1
d_gene: TRBD1

CDR3nt: TGTGCCAGTAGTATGCGCAGGGAGGTTGGTCAGCCCCAGCATTTT
CDR3aa: CASSMRREVGQPQHF
abundance: .
j_gene: TRBJ1-5
v_gene: TRBV19
d_gene: .